The 30 T cell receptor beta chains below all came from one sample that was sequenced in a study of naive and memory T cell subsets. Both TRBC1 and TRBC2 were covered by a beta constant-region primer of two equimolar oligonucleotides. TCRdb processed the UMI-ligation and nested PCR reads anew with MiXCR; each CDR3 protein has one entry. The sample yields 29,000 or so distinct CDR3 sequences, about 10% seen once. Sample: effector memory CD4+ T cells from blood. Subset given: effector memory, CD45RA- CD27-. These receptors all stem from a human donor in good health.

This chain links TRBV20-1 with TRBJ2-1, with D possibly being TRBD2 (5 bases). This CDR3 contains 14 residues. Germline lookup yields CDR1 DFQATT and CDR2 SNEGSKA (reference sequence). V was cut by 0 bases and J by 5 bases, with 11 bases left in between. For the CDR3, the DNA is TGCAGTGCTAGAGATTCCAGCGGAGACAATGAGCAGTTCTTC. Translating gives CSARDSSGDNEQFF.

This clonotype has more than one count but fewer than ten. This chain connects TRBV7-2 to TRBJ2-3, with D uncertain. Trimming stripped 5 bases from V and 2 bases from J, with 11 bases between. The CDR3 spans 14 residues. CDR1 is SGHTA and CDR2 is FQGNSA in the germline V gene. The CDR3 nucleotides are TGTGCCAGCAGCAAGAAGCCAGACACAGATACGCAGTATTTT. Protein product: CASSKKPDTDTQYF.

This clonotype was observed many times. V and J are TRBV12-3 or TRBV12-4 and TRBJ2-5, with D maybe TRBD2 (5 bases). The CDR3 totals 14 residues. Deletions cut 6 bases from V and 5 bases from J, with 16 bases between. CDR3 in DNA: TGTGCCAGCAGACCCACGGCGGGTAGGGAGACCCAGTACTTC. It translates to CASRPTAGRETQYF.

This clonotype was observed many times. The CDR3 nucleotides read TGTGCCAGCAGCGTAGATGGGGGTGTTCTTTATCGCAATGAGCAGTTCTTC. Translation gives CASSVDGGVLYRNEQFF. The gene calls are TRBV9 and TRBJ2-1; D may correspond to TRBD1 or TRBD2 (5 bases each). V lost 0 bases and J 6 bases, leaving 19 bases between the germline ends. The CDR3 is made up of 17 amino acids. The germline CDR1 and CDR2 sequences are SGDLS and YYNGEE.

As concerns this clonotype: Just one base apart from a much larger clone, this may be a read error. The rearrangement joins TRBV24-1 to TRBJ2-1; no definite D call. The CDR3 contains 14 residues. Germline V lookup: CDR1 KGHDR, CDR2 SFDVKD. V was shortened by 9 bases and J by 0 bases, with 11 bases between the two germline ends. The CDR3 DNA is TGTGCCACCTGTGGGGAAGTCTCCTACAATGAGCAGTTCTTC. Translating gives CATCGEVSYNEQFF.

This clonotype was recorded at least ten times. The chain is built from TRBV7-9 and TRBJ2-7; D may match TRBD1 or TRBD2 (5 bases each). The ends were cut back, 8 bases at V and 5 bases at J, with 19 bases in the middle. In germline, CDR1 is SEHNR, CDR2 FQNEAQ (reference sequence). The CDR3 has 14 residues. The CDR3 DNA reads TGTGCCAGCCTGGCCCTCTCGAAGGGACACGAGCAGTACTTC. Translation: CASLALSKGHEQYF.

The chain employs TRBV12-3 or TRBV12-4 and TRBJ2-4; D remains unclear. V lost 6 bases, J lost 0 bases, and 15 bases lay in between. The CDR3 totals 16 residues. Here the CDR3 DNA reads TGTGCCAGCAGCCCCCTCGTCACAGCAGCCAAAAACATTCAGTACTTC. Protein: CASSPLVTAAKNIQYF.

The V call is TRBV14, the J call TRBJ2-3, with 8 bases lining up with TRBD1. CDR3 size: 17 residues. Germline values: CDR1 SGHDN, CDR2 FVKESK. Trimming took 1 base from V and 3 from J; bases not matched to a gene: 9. The CDR3 coding sequence is TGTGCCAGCAGCCAAGGGTTCCGGACAGGGCTGACAGATACGCAGTATTTT. It translates to CASSQGFRTGLTDTQYF.

Worth noting for this clonotype: This could be a read error, since a much larger clone is one nucleotide away. V and J are TRBV20-1 and TRBJ1-2; D not resolved. This CDR3 has 14 amino acids. Between the trimmed V and J ends, which lost 0 bases and 7 bases, there was a span of 15 bases. Germline V CDR1 and CDR2: DFQATT, SNEGSKA (reference sequence). The CDR3 spells CSARDRIPRAGYTF. CDR3 nucleotides: TGCAGTGCTAGAGATCGGATCCCAAGGGCTGGCTACACCTTC.

Ten or more counts support this clonotype. CDR3 residues: CASSPRGVSGTYNEQFF. CDR3 DNA sequence: TGTGCCAGCTCACCCCGAGGGGTTAGCGGGACGTACAATGAGCAGTTCTTC. V gene TRBV18 combines with J gene TRBJ2-1; 8 bases line up with TRBD2. The CDR3 has 17 amino acids. V dropped 3 bases and J dropped 4; count of bases not matched to a gene: 11. Per germline, CDR1 KGHSH and CDR2 LQKENI.

This clonotype was seen at least ten times. J is TRBJ1-1 and V is TRBV6-6, with 7 bases identical to TRBD1. The CDR3 is made up of 14 amino acids. CDR1 is MNHNY, CDR2 SVGAGI, per germline (reference sequence). The V and J ends lost 6 bases and 7 bases, in that order; junction bases with no gene match: 11. CDR3: CASSPMGQRVEAFF. For the CDR3, the DNA is TGTGCCAGCAGCCCCATGGGACAGAGAGTTGAAGCTTTCTTT.

V and J are TRBV20-1 and TRBJ2-7, with 8 bases matching TRBD2. The CDR3 runs 15 residues. J lost 4 bases, V lost 0 bases, and 8 bases had no gene match. Germline CDR1 and CDR2: DFQATT and SNEGSKA (reference sequence). CDR3 sequence (DNA): TGCAGTGCTAGAGATGGGGTAGCGGGAAGTTACGAGCAGTACTTC. Its protein is CSARDGVAGSYEQYF.

This chain joins TRBV20-1 and TRBJ2-7; TRBD1 aligns across 7 bases. The CDR3 is made up of 12 amino acids. Germline-derived CDR1 and CDR2 are DFQATT and SNEGSKA (reference sequence). This CDR3 is CSYATGSPVQYF. CDR3 nucleotide sequence: TGCAGCTATGCGACAGGGTCCCCCGTGCAGTACTTC.

The V and J genes are TRBV13 and TRBJ2-3; TRBD2 aligns across 7 bases. The trim removed 6 bases at V and 5 bases at J, leaving 11 bases unmatched. Germline lookup yields CDR1 PRHDT and CDR2 FYEKMQ (reference sequence). CDR3 length: 15 amino acids. CDR3 in amino acids: CASRTGGSKLDTQYF. The CDR3 DNA sequence: TGTGCCAGCAGGACGGGAGGCTCCAAGTTAGATACGCAGTATTTT.

Many counts were recorded for this clonotype. This CDR3 is CASSLLGLASYEQYF. The CDR3 region has the DNA TGCGCCAGCAGCTTGCTAGGGTTGGCCTCCTACGAGCAGTACTTC. The chain couples TRBV5-1 to TRBJ2-7; D is unresolved. The V end lost 1 base, the J end lost 0 bases, and 11 bases lay between the germline ends. The CDR3 contains 15 residues. Germline V gene data show CDR1 as SGHRS and CDR2 as YFSETQ. Full variable domain (outside the CDR3, taken from reference TRBV5-1 and TRBJ2-7): KAGVTQTPRYLIKTRGQQVTLSCSPISGHRSVSWYQQTPGQGLQFLFEYFSETQRNKGNFPGRFSGRQFSNSRSEMNVSTLELGDSALYLCASSLLGLASYEQYFGPGTRLTVT.

This clonotype has a handful of counts. V gene TRBV12-3 or TRBV12-4 combines with J gene TRBJ2-3; possibly TRBD2 for D (6 bases). The V gene lost 4 bases and the J gene lost 0 bases, with 14 bases spanning the gap. This CDR3 is built from 16 residues. Here the CDR3 reads CASSWGDWTSTDTQYF. CDR3 nucleotides: TGTGCCAGCAGTTGGGGGGACTGGACTAGCACAGATACGCAGTATTTT.

The V and J genes are TRBV15 and TRBJ2-1, with D possibly TRBD2 on 5 matching bases. The germline V and J ends were trimmed by 0 bases and 9 bases, with 12 bases remaining between them. This CDR3 is 14 amino acids long. Germline CDR1 LNHNV, CDR2 YYDKDF (reference sequence). CDR3 nucleotide sequence: TGTGCCACCAGCAGAGATCTAGCCGACGCTGAGCAGTTCTTC. Its translation: CATSRDLADAEQFF.

The chain links TRBV3-1 to TRBJ2-3; 13 bases line up with TRBD2. V trimming: 4 bases; J trimming: 3 bases; junction bases outside the gene matches: 7. The CDR3 spans 17 residues. Germline CDR1 reads LGHDT; CDR2 reads YNNKEL (reference sequence). This chain's CDR3 is CASSLRLAGGGTDTQYF. The CDR3 DNA reads TGTGCCAGCAGCCTCCGACTAGCGGGAGGAGGGACAGATACGCAGTATTTT.

This clonotype was picked up a small number of times. The chain recombines TRBV12-3 or TRBV12-4 with TRBJ2-2; D remains unclear. V was clipped by 7 bases and J by 5 bases, with 5 bases between them. CDR3 length: 11 residues. CDR3 nucleotides: TGTGCCAGCACCACTACCGGGGAGCTGTTTTTT. This sequence encodes CASTTTGELFF.

The rearrangement uses TRBV14 and TRBJ2-7; TRBD1 is a possible D gene (6 bases). The germline V gene has CDR1 SGHDN and CDR2 FVKESK. Deletions cut 1 base from V and 7 bases from J, with 14 bases between. The CDR3 spans 14 residues. The CDR3 DNA follows: TGTGCCAGCAGCCAAGCGGCACTCAGGGGAGAGCAGTACTTC. Protein product: CASSQAALRGEQYF.

At least ten counts were recorded for this clonotype. This chain uses TRBV4-3 with TRBJ2-1, with 7 nucleotides matching TRBD2. After removal of 0 bases from V and 0 bases from J, the junction contained 2 bases not matched to a gene. Germline loops: CDR1 LGHNA, CDR2 YSLEER. There are 16 residues in the CDR3. This CDR3 is CASSQDSGFSYNEQFF. The CDR3 bases are TGCGCCAGCAGCCAAGATAGCGGGTTCTCCTACAATGAGCAGTTCTTC.

Sample share makes this clonotype medium-sized. This chain links TRBV28 with TRBJ2-3, with 9 bases matching TRBD2. Germline V CDR1 and CDR2: MDHEN, SYDVKM. CDR3 length: 17 amino acids. V shed 5 bases, J shed 5 bases, and the junction held 14 bases outside the gene matches. The CDR3 spells CASSPQRGAGGGDTQYF. CDR3 nucleotide sequence: TGTGCCAGCAGTCCTCAGCGAGGAGCGGGAGGAGGAGATACGCAGTATTTT.

This clonotype was picked up many times. The chain links TRBV28 to TRBJ1-5; maybe TRBD1 (5 bases). From germline, CDR1 is MDHEN and CDR2 SYDVKM. The CDR3 runs 15 residues. V was cut by 10 bases and J by 4 bases, with 20 bases left in between. The CDR3, as DNA: TGTGCCACCCTGATCCCCTTGAAGGGGAATCAGCCCCAGCATTTT. Translating gives CATLIPLKGNQPQHF. Full variable domain (remainder filled in from reference TRBV28 and TRBJ1-5): DVKVTQSSRYLVKRTGEKVFLECVQDMDHENMFWYRQDPGLGLRLIYFSYDVKMKEKGDIPEGYSVSREKKERFSLILESASTNQTSMYLCATLIPLKGNQPQHFGDGTRLSIL.

In its sample, this clonotype was seen a few times. This chain uses TRBV20-1 with TRBJ1-1; TRBD1 agrees at 10 bases. Trimming cost V 3 bases and J 5 bases; bases outside gene matches: 3. Germline loops: CDR1 DFQATT, CDR2 SNEGSKA (reference sequence). The CDR3 has 13 amino acids. CDR3 nucleotide sequence: TGCAGTGCTAGTGGACAGGGGGGGACTGAAGCTTTCTTT. Residues: CSASGQGGTEAFF.

This clonotype was recorded at least ten times. J is TRBJ2-3 and V is TRBV9; 7 bases align to TRBD2. Trimming cost V 0 bases and J 1 base; bases outside gene matches: 5. The CDR3 extends over 16 amino acids. Germline CDR1 is SGDLS and CDR2 is YYNGEE. The CDR3 DNA is TGTGCCAGCAGCGTAGCTGTGGCGGGGGGCACAGATACGCAGTATTTT. Translated: CASSVAVAGGTDTQYF.

This clonotype appeared a few times. The J gene is TRBJ1-4, the V gene TRBV5-1; TRBD1 agrees at 9 bases. The V gene end was trimmed by 2 bases and the J gene end by 4 bases; junction bases not matched to a gene: 6. This CDR3 has 16 residues. The germline V gene has CDR1 SGHRS and CDR2 YFSETQ. CDR3 region: CASSFRPGQGNEKLFF. Written as DNA, the CDR3 is TGCGCCAGCAGCTTTCGGCCGGGACAGGGTAATGAAAAACTGTTTTTT. The variable domain in full, completed from reference TRBV5-1 and TRBJ1-4, reads KAGVTQTPRYLIKTRGQQVTLSCSPISGHRSVSWYQQTPGQGLQFLFEYFSETQRNKGNFPGRFSGRQFSNSRSEMNVSTLELGDSALYLCASSFRPGQGNEKLFFGSGTQLSVL.

This clonotype has a handful of counts. CDR3 sequence reads: CASRFRDRGPNTEAFF. Here the CDR3 DNA reads TGTGCCAGCAGATTCCGGGACAGGGGACCCAACACTGAAGCTTTCTTT. The chain combines TRBV7-2 with TRBJ1-1, with 10 bases that match TRBD1. Germline V gives CDR1 SGHTA, CDR2 FQGNSA. The J segment lost 2 bases and the V segment lost 6 bases, leaving 9 bases of the junction unmatched. The CDR3 totals 16 residues.

V is TRBV30 and J is TRBJ2-1, with D possibly being TRBD1 or TRBD2 (6 bases each). Germline V gene data show CDR1 as GTSNPN and CDR2 as SVGIG (reference sequence). The germline V and J ends were trimmed by 2 bases and 0 bases, with 11 bases remaining between them. The CDR3 is made up of 15 amino acids. CDR3 DNA: TGTGCCTGGAGTCGAGGGGGGAGCTCCTACAATGAGCAGTTCTTC. Translated: CAWSRGGSSYNEQFF.

This chain connects TRBV20-1 to TRBJ2-1; possible D gene TRBD2, 6 bases. This CDR3 has 19 amino acids. Trimming took off 0 bases at V and 3 bases at J, with 24 bases between the two ends. The V gene's germline CDR1 is DFQATT and CDR2 SNEGSKA (reference sequence). The CDR3 DNA reads TGCAGTGCTAGAGATCCCCTCAGGTTAGGAGGGTTTAACTACAATGAGCAGTTCTTC. Residues: CSARDPLRLGGFNYNEQFF.

This clonotype was counted between two and nine times. V and J are TRBV7-2 and TRBJ2-7; the D gene could be TRBD1 or TRBD2 (5 bases each). The CDR3 is made up of 14 amino acids. Germline assignment: CDR1 SGHTA and CDR2 FQGNSA. Deletions cut 2 bases from V and 2 bases from J, with 10 bases between. The DNA of the CDR3 is TGTGCCAGCAGCTTAAAGGGACCCGCCTACGAGCAGTACTTC. Amino acids: CASSLKGPAYEQYF. Full variable domain (missing parts from reference TRBV7-2 and TRBJ2-7): GAGVSQSPSNKVTEKGKDVELRCDPISGHTALYWYRQSLGQGLEFLIYFQGNSAPDKSGLPSDRFSAERTGGSVSTLTIQRTQQEDSAVYLCASSLKGPAYEQYFGPGTRLTVT.